Presented here are 9 T cell receptor beta chains from one specimen sequenced in a study of cytomegalovirus exposure and HLA in healthy donors. Both 60 Vbeta primers and 13 Jbeta primers went into the PCR. This table comes from immunoSEQ multiplex PCR, and its TCRdb copy is limited to in-frame clones, with some not included. The table records around 190,000 clones, over 75% of them present only once. Source material: PBMCs. These receptors were obtained from a man younger than 30 in good health and CMV-seronegative.

The genes are TRBV7-2 and TRBJ1-5; no definite D call. The CDR3 totals 14 residues. Trimming pared 0 bases from V and 5 bases from J, leaving 8 bases between. The germline gives CDR1 SGHTA, CDR2 FQGNSA. The CDR3 is CASSLATQYQPQHF. In DNA, the CDR3 is TGTGCCAGCAGCTTAGCGACACAGTATCAGCCCCAGCATTTT.

The V call is TRBV7-9, the J call TRBJ1-2; D gene unclear. The CDR3 extends over 15 amino acids. Germline assignment: CDR1 SEHNR and CDR2 FQNEAQ (reference sequence). Trimming stripped 0 bases from V and 2 bases from J, with 10 bases between. The CDR3: CASSLALGRNYGYTF. In nucleotides, the CDR3 is TGTGCCAGCAGCTTAGCGCTGGGGAGGAACTATGGCTACACCTTC.

The CDR3 DNA sequence: TGTGCCAGCAGCTTAGTTGAGGGGGTGCACACTGAAGCTTTCTTT. Its translation is CASSLVEGVHTEAFF. The chain links TRBV11-2 to TRBJ1-1, with a tentative D call TRBD1 (6 bases). The length of the CDR3 is 15 residues. The germline CDR1 and CDR2 sequences are SGHAT and FQNNGV. With 1 base removed from V and 3 bases from J, the gap between germline ends came to 12 bases.

This clone was observed a handful of times. The chain employs TRBV5-1 and TRBJ1-2, with 10 bases identical to TRBD1. Germline V gene lookup returns CDR1 SGHRS and CDR2 YFSETQ. V dropped 6 bases and J dropped 4; count of bases not matched to a gene: 9. The CDR3 length is 15 residues. CDR3 amino acids: CASTPGQGSSYGYTF. CDR3 bases: TGCGCCAGCACCCCGGGACAGGGGTCGTCCTATGGCTACACCTTC.

V and J are TRBV4-2 and TRBJ2-7, with 9 bases matching TRBD1. The CDR3 consists of 16 residues. CDR1 and CDR2 (germline): LGHNA, YNFKEQ. V lost 0 bases and J lost 5; bases outside the gene matches: 8. This CDR3 reads CASSQDGTGRGDEQYF. DNA for the CDR3: TGTGCCAGCAGCCAAGATGGGACAGGGCGCGGGGACGAGCAGTACTTC.

This clone appeared a single time. The chain employs TRBV19 and TRBJ1-1; D possibly corresponds to TRBD1 (6 bases). This CDR3 is built from 15 residues. From germline, CDR1 is LNHDA and CDR2 SQIVND (reference sequence). V was trimmed by 5 bases and J by 0 bases, leaving 13 bases between them. CDR3 DNA: TGTGCCAGTAGTTTGTCAGGGGCCCTGAACACTGAAGCTTTCTTT. This gives the protein CASSLSGALNTEAFF. The variable domain in full, with the rest retrieved from reference TRBV19 and TRBJ1-1, is DGGITQSPKYLFRKEGQNVTLSCEQNLNHDAMYWYRQDPGQGLRLIYYSQIVNDFQKGDIAEGYSVSREKKESFPLTVTSAQKNPTAFYLCASSLSGALNTEAFFGQGTRLTVV.

This chain uses TRBV2 with TRBJ1-5, with TRBD1 identical over 10 bases. V was clipped by 4 bases and J by 2 bases; unmatched bases: 2. The CDR3 extends over 15 amino acids. Germline V gives CDR1 SNHLY, CDR2 FYNNEI. CDR3 in amino acids: CASSGTGGGNQPQHF. CDR3 DNA sequence: TGTGCCAGCAGTGGGACAGGGGGAGGCAATCAGCCCCAGCATTTT.

The chain carries TRBV13 and TRBJ1-2; D unclear. There are 16 residues in the CDR3. Trimming took 0 bases from V and 3 from J, leaving 14 bases between them. From germline, CDR1 is PRHDT and CDR2 FYEKMQ (reference sequence). The CDR3 DNA is TGTGCCAGCAGCTTAGGGGCGACCGGCACAGACTATGGCTACACCTTC. This translates into CASSLGATGTDYGYTF.

The sample holds one count of this clone. The rearrangement joins TRBV23-1 to TRBJ2-2; 14 nucleotides line up with TRBD2. TRBV23-1 carries the ORF label, with uncertain function. This CDR3 contains 19 residues. Unmatched junction bases numbered 8, after V lost 0 bases and J lost 5 bases. The CDR3 sequence is CASSQSRLAGGPGTGELFF. Here the CDR3 DNA reads TGCGCCAGCAGTCAATCAAGACTAGCGGGAGGGCCTGGGACCGGGGAGCTGTTTTTT.